The count of the clone carrying this T cell receptor (beta chain) is one. What it binds is not known. At one of its ends the junction is not consistent with the germline gene, which may arise from a read error. The same CDR3 is also encoded by other DNA sequences in this sample. This sample is drawn from a study of cytomegalovirus exposure and HLA in healthy donors. Study background: From approximately 170 million T cells, an earlier analysis saw 100 million to 140 million unique TCR beta sequences. Whole-study results and caveats: Most of the TCR beta V segments (in an earlier analysis) were productive either about 87% or about 30% of the time. TCR sequences were mostly rare, though some public TCRs occurred in many donors.

This CDR3 is 14 amino acids long. In germline, CDR1 is MGHRA, CDR2 YSYEKL. Donors consisted of healthy bone marrow donors. 60 Vbeta and 13 Jbeta primers were used in PCR. The assay was immunoSEQ multiplex PCR, and TCRdb's table has in-frame clones only and misses some. The sample shows 90,000 or so clones, 55% to 75% of them seen only once. Sequenced: PBMCs. The source of this sequence is a woman aged 45-60 years in good health and CMV-seropositive. V and J are TRBV4-1 and TRBJ2-3; possible D gene TRBD1, 6 bases. CDR3 sequence reads: CASSSGQFTDTQYF. For the CDR3, the DNA is TGTGCCAGCAGCTCAGGACAGTTCACAGATACGCAGTATTTT.